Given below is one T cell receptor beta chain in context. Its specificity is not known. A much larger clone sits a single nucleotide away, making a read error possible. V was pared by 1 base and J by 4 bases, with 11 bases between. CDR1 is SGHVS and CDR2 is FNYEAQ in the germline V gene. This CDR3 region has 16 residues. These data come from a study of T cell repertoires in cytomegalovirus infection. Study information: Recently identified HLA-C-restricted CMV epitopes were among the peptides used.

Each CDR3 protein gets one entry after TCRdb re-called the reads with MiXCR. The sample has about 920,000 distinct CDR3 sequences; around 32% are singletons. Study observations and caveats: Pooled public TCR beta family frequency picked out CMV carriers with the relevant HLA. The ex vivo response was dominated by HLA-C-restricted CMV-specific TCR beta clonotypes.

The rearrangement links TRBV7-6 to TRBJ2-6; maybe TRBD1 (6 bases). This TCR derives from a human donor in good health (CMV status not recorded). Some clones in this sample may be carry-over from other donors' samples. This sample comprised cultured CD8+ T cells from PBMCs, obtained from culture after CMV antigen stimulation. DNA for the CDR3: TGTGCCAGCAGCTTAGTACAGGGTGCCGGGGCCAACGTCCTGACTTTC. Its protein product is CASSLVQGAGANVLTF.